The clone carrying this T cell receptor (beta chain) was found a few times. TCRdb processed the RT-PCR reads anew with MiXCR; each CDR3 protein has one entry. Among more than 450,000 distinct CDR3 sequences listed, 10% to 15% were seen once. The data are from a study of response to subunit inactivated influenza vaccine. Germline V gives CDR1 MNHEY, CDR2 SVGAGI. The V end was cut by 0 bases, the J end by 2 bases, with 12 bases between. The CDR3 sequence is 16 residues long. The rearrangement uses TRBV6-5 and TRBJ2-3; D not certain. The specimen was PBMCs from blood, collected on the day of vaccination. The sequence derives from a man aged 50 to 59 who received an inactivated influenza vaccine. CDR3 in amino acids: CASSYSLGRTTDTQYF. The CDR3 DNA is TGTGCCAGCAGTTACTCTCTGGGTAGAACCACAGATACGCAGTATTTT.